Detailed here is one TCR beta chain. This specimen belongs to a study of blood T cell repertoires in COVID-19. Study background: The study drew acute and convalescent COVID-19 samples from the United States, Italy and Spain. Sources were T cells, B-cell-depleted T cells, or PBMCs; the material itself was cDNA or gDNA.

Authors' data handling: Estimation of nucleated cell counts was performed using reference gene primer amplification. Only in-frame clones appear in the TCRdb table, and some are missing; sequencing was by immunoSEQ multiplex PCR. V and J calls and clone size come straight from that table; D and trimming were deduced from the DNA. In the table there are approximately 210,000 clones, over 80% of which are singletons. CDR3 length equals 15 residues. V lost 5 bases and J lost 3; bases outside the gene matches: 2. Germline V gene data show CDR1 as MDHEN and CDR2 as SYDVKM. The sequence was collected from a human donor in a cohort sampled during active COVID-19. The sequencing sample was made of peripheral blood. The rearrangement links TRBV28 to TRBJ2-5, with 14 bases matching TRBD2. The CDR3 region is CASSPGLAGEETQYF. CDR3 nucleotides: TGTGCCAGCAGTCCGGGACTAGCGGGAGAAGAGACCCAGTACTTC.